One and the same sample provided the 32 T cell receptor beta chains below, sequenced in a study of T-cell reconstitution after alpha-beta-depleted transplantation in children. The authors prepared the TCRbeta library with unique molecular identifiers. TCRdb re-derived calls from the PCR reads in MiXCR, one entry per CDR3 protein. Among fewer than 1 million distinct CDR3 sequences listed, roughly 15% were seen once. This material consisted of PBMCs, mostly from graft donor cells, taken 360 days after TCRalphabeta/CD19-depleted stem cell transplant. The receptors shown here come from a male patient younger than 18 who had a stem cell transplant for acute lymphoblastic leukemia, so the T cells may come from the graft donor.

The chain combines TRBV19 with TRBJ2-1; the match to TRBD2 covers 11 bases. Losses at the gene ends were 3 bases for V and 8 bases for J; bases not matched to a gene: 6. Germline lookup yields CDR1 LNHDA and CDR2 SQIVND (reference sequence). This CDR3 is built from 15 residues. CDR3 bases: TGTGCCAGTAGTATGCTGACTAGCGGGGTCGATGAGCAGTTCTTC. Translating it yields CASSMLTSGVDEQFF.

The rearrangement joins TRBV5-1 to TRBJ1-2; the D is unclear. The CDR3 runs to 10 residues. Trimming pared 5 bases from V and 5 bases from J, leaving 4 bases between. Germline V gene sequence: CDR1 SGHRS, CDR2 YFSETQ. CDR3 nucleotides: TGCGCCAGCAGTGCGTATGGCTACACCTTC. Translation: CASSAYGYTF.

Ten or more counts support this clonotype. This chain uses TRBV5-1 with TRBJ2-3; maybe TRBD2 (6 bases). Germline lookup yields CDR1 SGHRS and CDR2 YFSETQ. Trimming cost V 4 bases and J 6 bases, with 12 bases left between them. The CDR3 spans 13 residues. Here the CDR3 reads CASSRGKPDTQYF. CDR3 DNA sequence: TGCGCCAGCAGCCGGGGGAAGCCGGATACGCAGTATTTT.

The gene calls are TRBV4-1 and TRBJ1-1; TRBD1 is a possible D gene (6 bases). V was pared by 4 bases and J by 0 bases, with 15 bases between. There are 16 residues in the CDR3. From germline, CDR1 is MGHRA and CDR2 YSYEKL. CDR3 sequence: CASSLSAGHLNTEAFF. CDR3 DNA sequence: TGCGCCAGCAGCCTTTCGGCGGGACACCTGAACACTGAAGCTTTCTTT.

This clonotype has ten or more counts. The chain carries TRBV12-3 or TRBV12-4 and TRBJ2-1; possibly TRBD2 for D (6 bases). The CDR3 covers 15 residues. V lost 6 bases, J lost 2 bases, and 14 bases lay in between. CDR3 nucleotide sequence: TGTGCCAGCAGACCGAGCGGGTATACCTACAATGAGCAGTTCTTC. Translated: CASRPSGYTYNEQFF.

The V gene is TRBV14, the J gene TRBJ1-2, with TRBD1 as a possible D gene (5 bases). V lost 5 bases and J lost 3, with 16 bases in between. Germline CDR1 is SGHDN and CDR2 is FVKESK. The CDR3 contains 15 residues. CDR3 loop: CASSTPGQLDYGYTF. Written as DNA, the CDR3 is TGTGCCAGCAGCACTCCCGGACAACTTGACTATGGCTACACCTTC.

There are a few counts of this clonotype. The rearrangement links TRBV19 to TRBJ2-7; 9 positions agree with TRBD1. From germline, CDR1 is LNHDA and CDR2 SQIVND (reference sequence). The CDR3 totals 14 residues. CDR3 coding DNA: TGTGAGAGTACTACGGGACAGGGACCCTACGAGCAGTACTTC. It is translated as CESTTGQGPYEQYF.

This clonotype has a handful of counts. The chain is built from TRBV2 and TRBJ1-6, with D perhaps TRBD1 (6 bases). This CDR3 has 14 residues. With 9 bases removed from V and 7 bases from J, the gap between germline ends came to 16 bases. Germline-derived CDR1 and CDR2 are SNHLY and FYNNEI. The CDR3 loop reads CARVRGQKNSPLHF. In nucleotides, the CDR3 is TGTGCCAGAGTACGAGGACAGAAGAATTCACCCCTCCACTTT.

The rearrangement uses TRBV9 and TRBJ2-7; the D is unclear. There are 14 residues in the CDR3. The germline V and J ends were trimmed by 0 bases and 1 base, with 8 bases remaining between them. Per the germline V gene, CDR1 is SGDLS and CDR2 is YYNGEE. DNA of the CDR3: TGTGCCAGCAGCGTAGGGAAACAGTCCTACGAGCAGTACTTC. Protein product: CASSVGKQSYEQYF.

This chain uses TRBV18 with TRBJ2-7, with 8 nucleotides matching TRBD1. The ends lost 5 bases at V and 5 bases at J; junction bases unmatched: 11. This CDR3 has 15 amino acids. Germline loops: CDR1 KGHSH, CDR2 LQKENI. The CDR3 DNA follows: TGTGCCAGCTCAACCAGCCACAGGGGGAACAACGAGCAGTACTTC. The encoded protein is CASSTSHRGNNEQYF.

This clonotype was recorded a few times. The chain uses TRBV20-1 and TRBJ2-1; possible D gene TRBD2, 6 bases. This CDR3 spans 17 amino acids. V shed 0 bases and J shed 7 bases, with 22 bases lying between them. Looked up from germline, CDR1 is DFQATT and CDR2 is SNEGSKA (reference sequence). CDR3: CSARDWWEDSLGNEQFF. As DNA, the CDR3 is TGCAGTGCTAGAGATTGGTGGGAGGATTCTCTCGGTAATGAGCAGTTCTTC.

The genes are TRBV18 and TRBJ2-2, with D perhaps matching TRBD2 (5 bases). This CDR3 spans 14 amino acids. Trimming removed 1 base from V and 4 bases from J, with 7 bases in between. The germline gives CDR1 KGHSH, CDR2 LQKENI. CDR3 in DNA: TGTGCCAGCTCACCACGCGGGTTCACCGGGGAGCTGTTTTTT. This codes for CASSPRGFTGELFF. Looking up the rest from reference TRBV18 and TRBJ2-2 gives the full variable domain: NAGVMQNPRHLVRRRGQEARLRCSPMKGHSHVYWYRQLPEEGLKFMVYLQKENIIDESGMPKERFSAEFPKEGPSILRIQQVVRGDSAAYFCASSPRGFTGELFFGEGSRLTVL.

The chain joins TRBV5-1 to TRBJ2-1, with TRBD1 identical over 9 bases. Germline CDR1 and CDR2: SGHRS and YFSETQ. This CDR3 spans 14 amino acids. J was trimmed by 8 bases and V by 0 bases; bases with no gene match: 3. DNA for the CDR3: TGCGCCAGCAGCTTGGGACAGGGGGGCCATGAGCAGTTCTTC. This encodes CASSLGQGGHEQFF.

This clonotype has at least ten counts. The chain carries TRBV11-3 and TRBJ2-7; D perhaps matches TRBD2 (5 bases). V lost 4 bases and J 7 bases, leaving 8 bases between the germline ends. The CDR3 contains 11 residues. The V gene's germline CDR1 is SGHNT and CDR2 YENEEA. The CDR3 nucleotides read TGTGCCAGCAGCTACGGGGAAGAGCAGTACTTC. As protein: CASSYGEEQYF.

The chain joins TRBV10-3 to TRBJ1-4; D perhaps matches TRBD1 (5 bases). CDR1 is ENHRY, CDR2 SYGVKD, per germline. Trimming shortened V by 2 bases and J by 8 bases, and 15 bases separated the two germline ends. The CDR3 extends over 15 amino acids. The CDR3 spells CAISEPRGGGEKLFF. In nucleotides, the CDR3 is TGTGCCATCAGTGAGCCCCGGGGGGGTGGCGAAAAACTGTTTTTT.

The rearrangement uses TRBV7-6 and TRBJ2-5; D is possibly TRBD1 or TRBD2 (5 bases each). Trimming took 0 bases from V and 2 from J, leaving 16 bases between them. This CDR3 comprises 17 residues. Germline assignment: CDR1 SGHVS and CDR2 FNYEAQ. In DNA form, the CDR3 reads TGTGCCAGCAGCTTAGCGATGCAGGGTTGGGGGCAAGAGACCCAGTACTTC. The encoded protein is CASSLAMQGWGQETQYF.

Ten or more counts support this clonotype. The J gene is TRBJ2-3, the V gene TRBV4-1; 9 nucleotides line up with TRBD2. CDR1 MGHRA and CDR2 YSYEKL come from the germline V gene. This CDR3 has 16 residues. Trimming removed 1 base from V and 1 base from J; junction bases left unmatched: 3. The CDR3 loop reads CASSQVRTSGTDTQYF. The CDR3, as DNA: TGCGCCAGCAGCCAAGTCCGGACTAGCGGCACAGATACGCAGTATTTT.

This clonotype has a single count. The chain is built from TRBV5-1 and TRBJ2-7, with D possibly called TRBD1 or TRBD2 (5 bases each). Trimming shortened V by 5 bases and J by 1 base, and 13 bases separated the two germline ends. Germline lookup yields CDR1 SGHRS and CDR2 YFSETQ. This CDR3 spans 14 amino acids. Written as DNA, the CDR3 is TGCGCCAGCAGACAACCGGGACGGTCCTACGAGCAGTACTTC. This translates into CASRQPGRSYEQYF.

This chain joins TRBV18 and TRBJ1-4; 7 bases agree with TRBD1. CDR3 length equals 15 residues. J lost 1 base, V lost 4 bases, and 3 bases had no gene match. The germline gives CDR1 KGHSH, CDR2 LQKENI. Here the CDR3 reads CASSLRQGTNEKLFF. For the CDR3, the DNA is TGTGCCAGCTCACTTCGACAGGGAACTAATGAAAAACTGTTTTTT.

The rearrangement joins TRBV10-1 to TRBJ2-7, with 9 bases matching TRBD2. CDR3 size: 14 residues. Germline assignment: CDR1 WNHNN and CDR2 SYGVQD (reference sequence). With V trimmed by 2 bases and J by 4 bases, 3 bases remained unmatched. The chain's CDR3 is CASSERLAGYEQYF. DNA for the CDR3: TGCGCCAGCAGTGAGAGGCTAGCGGGGTACGAGCAGTACTTC.

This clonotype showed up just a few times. The CDR3: CSARSGTGVQPQHF. CDR3 nucleotides: TGCAGTGCTAGGTCGGGGACAGGGGTTCAGCCCCAGCATTTT. This sequence joins TRBV20-1 and TRBJ1-5; TRBD1 matches 10 bases. After removal of 3 bases from V and 6 bases from J, the junction contained 5 bases not matched to a gene. CDR3 size: 14 residues. Germline V lookup: CDR1 DFQATT, CDR2 SNEGSKA (reference sequence).

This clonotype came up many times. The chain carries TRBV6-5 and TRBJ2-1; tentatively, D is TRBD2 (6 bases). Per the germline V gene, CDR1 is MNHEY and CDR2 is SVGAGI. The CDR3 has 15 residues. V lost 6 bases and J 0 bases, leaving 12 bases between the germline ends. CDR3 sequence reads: CASRLAGSSYNEQFF. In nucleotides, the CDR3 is TGTGCCAGCAGACTAGCTGGGAGCTCCTACAATGAGCAGTTCTTC.

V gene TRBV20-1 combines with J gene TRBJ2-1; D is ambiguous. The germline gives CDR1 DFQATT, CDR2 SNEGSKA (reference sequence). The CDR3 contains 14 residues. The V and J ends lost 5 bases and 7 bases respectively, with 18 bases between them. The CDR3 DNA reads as TGCAGTGCTCCTCCTTCCGGGCCTAGGAATGAGCAGTTCTTC. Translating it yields CSAPPSGPRNEQFF.

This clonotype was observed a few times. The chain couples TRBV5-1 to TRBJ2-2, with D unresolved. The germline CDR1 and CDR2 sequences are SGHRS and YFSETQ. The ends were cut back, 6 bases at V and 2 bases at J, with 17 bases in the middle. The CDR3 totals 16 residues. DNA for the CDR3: TGCGCCAGCATACCGACTCCCGGTAGAAACACCGGGGAGCTGTTTTTT. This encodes CASIPTPGRNTGELFF.

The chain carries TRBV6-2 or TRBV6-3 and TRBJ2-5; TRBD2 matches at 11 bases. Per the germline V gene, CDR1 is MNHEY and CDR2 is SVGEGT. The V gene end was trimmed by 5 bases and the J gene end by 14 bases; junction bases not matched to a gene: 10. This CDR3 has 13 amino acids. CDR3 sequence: CASSGYPGTSGYF. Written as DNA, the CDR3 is TGTGCCAGCAGTGGATATCCCGGGACTAGCGGATACTTC.

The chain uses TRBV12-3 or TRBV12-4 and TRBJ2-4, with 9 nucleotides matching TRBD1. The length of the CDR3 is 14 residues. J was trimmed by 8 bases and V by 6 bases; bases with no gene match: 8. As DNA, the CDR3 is TGTGCCAGCAGGAACCGGGACAGGGAAGACATTCAGTACTTC. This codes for CASRNRDREDIQYF.

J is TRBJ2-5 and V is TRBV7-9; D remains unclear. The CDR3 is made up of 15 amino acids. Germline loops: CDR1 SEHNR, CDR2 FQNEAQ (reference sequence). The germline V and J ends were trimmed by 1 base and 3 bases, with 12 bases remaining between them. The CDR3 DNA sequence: TGTGCCAGCAGCTTAGTAGGGTACTTCGAAGAGACCCAGTACTTC. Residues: CASSLVGYFEETQYF.

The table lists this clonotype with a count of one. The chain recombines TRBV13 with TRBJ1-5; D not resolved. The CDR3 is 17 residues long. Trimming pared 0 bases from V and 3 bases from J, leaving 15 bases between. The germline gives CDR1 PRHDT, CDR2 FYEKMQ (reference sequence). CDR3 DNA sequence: TGTGCCAGCAGCTTAGGCGGGGATACCGCGTCCAATCAGCCCCAGCATTTT. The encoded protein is CASSLGGDTASNQPQHF.

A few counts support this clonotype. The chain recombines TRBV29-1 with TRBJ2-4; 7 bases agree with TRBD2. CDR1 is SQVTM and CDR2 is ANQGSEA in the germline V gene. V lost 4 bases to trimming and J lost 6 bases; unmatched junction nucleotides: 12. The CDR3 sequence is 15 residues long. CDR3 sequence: CSVVEGEGAANIQYF. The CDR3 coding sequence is TGCAGCGTTGTGGAAGGGGAGGGAGCGGCAAACATTCAGTACTTC.

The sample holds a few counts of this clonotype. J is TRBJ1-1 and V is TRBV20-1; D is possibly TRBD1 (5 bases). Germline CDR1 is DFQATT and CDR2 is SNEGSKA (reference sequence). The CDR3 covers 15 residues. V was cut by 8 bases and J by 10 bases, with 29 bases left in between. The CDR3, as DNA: TGCAGTTCAAGGGATTGGGCGGGGGATATGAGGCGAGCTTTCTTT. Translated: CSSRDWAGDMRRAFF.

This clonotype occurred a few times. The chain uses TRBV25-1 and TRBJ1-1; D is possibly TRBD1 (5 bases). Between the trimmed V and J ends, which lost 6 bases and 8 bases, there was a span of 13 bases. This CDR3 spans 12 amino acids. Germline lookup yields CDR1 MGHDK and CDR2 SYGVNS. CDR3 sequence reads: CASSPAGLEAFF. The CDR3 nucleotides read TGTGCCAGCAGCCCAGCAGGGCTCGAAGCTTTCTTT.

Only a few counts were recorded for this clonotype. CDR3 bases: TGCGCCAGCACCGCTCATAGCTCCTACAATGAGCAGTTCTTC. Its protein is CASTAHSSYNEQFF. The V gene is TRBV5-1, the J gene TRBJ2-1; the D is unclear. Trimming removed 6 bases from V and 0 bases from J, with 10 bases in between. Germline V gives CDR1 SGHRS, CDR2 YFSETQ. This CDR3 is 14 amino acids long. Full variable domain (remainder filled in from reference TRBV5-1 and TRBJ2-1): KAGVTQTPRYLIKTRGQQVTLSCSPISGHRSVSWYQQTPGQGLQFLFEYFSETQRNKGNFPGRFSGRQFSNSRSEMNVSTLELGDSALYLCASTAHSSYNEQFFGPGTRLTVL.